Below, 26 T cell receptor beta chains from the same sample are listed, as sequenced in a study of post-analysis software for immune sequencing data. Their antigen targets remain unknown. The study, taken as a whole, reports: Controls showed lower frequencies than patients for roughly 5 TRBV segments, and TRBV5-6, TRBV5-1 and TRBV20-1 were among these.

TCR beta cDNA libraries included unique molecular identifiers. TCRdb re-called the PCR reads through MiXCR, storing one row per CDR3 protein. The sample gives about 770,000 distinct CDR3 sequences, around 42% of which show up once; 4.9% is in the top ten. Sequenced material: blood. All receptors derive from a girl aged 10 to 17 with multiple sclerosis.

The chain carries TRBV12-3 or TRBV12-4 and TRBJ2-7; 7 nucleotides agree with TRBD1. After removal of 6 bases from V and 0 bases from J, the junction contained 8 bases not matched to a gene. There are 15 residues in the CDR3. The CDR3 spells CASSFPGQSSYEQYF. CDR3 nucleotides: TGTGCCAGCAGCTTTCCGGGACAGAGCTCCTACGAGCAGTACTTC.

V and J are TRBV7-2 and TRBJ1-6; the match to TRBD1 covers 7 bases. Germline V gene sequence: CDR1 SGHTA, CDR2 FQGNSA. The trim removed 5 bases at V and 5 bases at J, leaving 6 bases unmatched. The CDR3 spans 15 residues. The CDR3 reads CASSHGQANNSPLHF. DNA for the CDR3: TGTGCCAGCAGCCACGGACAGGCAAATAATTCACCCCTCCACTTT. Filled out from reference TRBV7-2 and TRBJ1-6, the complete variable domain reads GAGVSQSPSNKVTEKGKDVELRCDPISGHTALYWYRQSLGQGLEFLIYFQGNSAPDKSGLPSDRFSAERTGGSVSTLTIQRTQQEDSAVYLCASSHGQANNSPLHFGNGTRLTVT.

This clonotype was seen once. The chain links TRBV15 to TRBJ2-1; no clear D gene. CDR3 length: 12 residues. The V end was cut by 0 bases, the J end by 7 bases, with 4 bases between. Germline values: CDR1 LNHNV, CDR2 YYDKDF (reference sequence). In nucleotides, the CDR3 is TGTGCCACCAGCAGAGATCCTAATGAGCAGTTCTTC. As protein: CATSRDPNEQFF.

The rearrangement joins TRBV5-1 to TRBJ1-4; D is ambiguous. Looked up from germline, CDR1 is SGHRS and CDR2 is YFSETQ. This CDR3 has 16 amino acids. Trimming removed 0 bases from V and 1 base from J, with 10 bases in between. The DNA for the CDR3 is TGCGCCAGCAGCTTGGGTGACAACTTAACTAATGAAAAACTGTTTTTT. This sequence encodes CASSLGDNLTNEKLFF.

The V and J genes are TRBV29-1 and TRBJ2-1, with TRBD2 matching 8 bases. V trimming: 5 bases; J trimming: 2 bases; junction bases outside the gene matches: 17. This CDR3 contains 18 residues. In germline, CDR1 is SQVTM, CDR2 ANQGSEA. The CDR3, as DNA: TGCAGCGTTCGGGGGGGCAGGGATTTGCTACTCACCTACAATGAGCAGTTCTTC. Translating it yields CSVRGGRDLLLTYNEQFF.

The chain is built from TRBV7-3 and TRBJ2-1, with 7 bases aligning to TRBD2. The CDR3 totals 14 residues. V lost 5 bases, J lost 5 bases, and 6 bases stayed unmatched. Germline V gives CDR1 SGHTA, CDR2 FQGTGA. In DNA, the CDR3 is TGTGCCAGCAGCCGGAGCGGGAACAACAATGAGCAGTTCTTC. Its translation: CASSRSGNNNEQFF.

The chain couples TRBV7-9 to TRBJ2-5; D possibly corresponds to TRBD2 (7 bases). Trimming removed 5 bases at V and 2 bases at J, with 24 bases between. The CDR3 contains 18 residues. CDR1 SEHNR and CDR2 FQNEAQ come from the germline V gene (reference sequence). This CDR3 reads CASSLPRTRGATQETQYF. Written as DNA, the CDR3 is TGTGCCAGCAGCCTTCCTCGGACACGGGGGGCCACACAAGAGACCCAGTACTTC.

This clonotype was found a few times. The chain combines TRBV20-1 with TRBJ1-1; D gene uncertain. This CDR3 has 13 amino acids. V shed 6 bases and J shed 10 bases, with 21 bases lying between them. The germline CDR1 and CDR2 sequences are DFQATT and SNEGSKA (reference sequence). CDR3 sequence reads: CSAIQSKSLLAFF. The CDR3 nucleotides are TGCAGTGCCATCCAATCAAAAAGCCTGTTAGCTTTCTTT.

The chain links TRBV28 to TRBJ2-1, with D perhaps TRBD1 (6 bases). CDR3 length equals 16 residues. The V gene lost 2 bases and the J gene lost 3 bases, with 14 bases spanning the gap. The V gene's germline CDR1 is MDHEN and CDR2 SYDVKM. The CDR3 loop is CASSLAPAGVYNEQFF. CDR3 sequence (DNA): TGTGCCAGCAGTTTAGCGCCCGCAGGGGTCTACAATGAGCAGTTCTTC.

The chain carries TRBV29-1 and TRBJ2-1, with TRBD2 matching 8 bases. This CDR3 is built from 14 residues. Germline CDR1 SQVTM, CDR2 ANQGSEA. Losses at the gene ends were 2 bases for V and 6 bases for J; bases not matched to a gene: 6. The CDR3 DNA sequence: TGCAGCGTTGAACCGGGACTAGGGCTCAATGAGCAGTTCTTC. Protein: CSVEPGLGLNEQFF.

This clonotype was counted between two and nine times. The chain is built from TRBV20-1 and TRBJ2-7; D unresolved. This CDR3 contains 13 residues. Germline V gives CDR1 DFQATT, CDR2 SNEGSKA (reference sequence). V shed 4 bases and J shed 0 bases, with 10 bases lying between them. CDR3 amino acids: CSAKGHLSYEQYF. For the CDR3, the DNA is TGCAGTGCTAAGGGCCATCTCTCCTACGAGCAGTACTTC.

The chain has TRBV20-1 and TRBJ2-7; 10 bases align to TRBD2. Unmatched junction bases numbered 4, after V lost 2 bases and J lost 6 bases. This CDR3 is 13 amino acids long. Germline CDR1 and CDR2: DFQATT and SNEGSKA (reference sequence). CDR3 coding DNA: TGCAGTGCTAGATGGCTAGCGGGAGTCGAGCAGTACTTC. Amino acids: CSARWLAGVEQYF.

This clonotype occurred a few times. The chain joins TRBV28 to TRBJ2-1; perhaps D is TRBD1 or TRBD2 (5 bases each). Judging by the DNA end, TRBJ2-7 fits better; the J call may be wrong. The germline V gene encodes CDR1 MDHEN and CDR2 SYDVKM. The CDR3 covers 16 residues. The CDR3, as DNA: TGTGCCAGCAGTTTATCAGGGCCTAGCTCCTACAATGAGCAGTACTTC. It specifies CASSLSGPSSYNEQYF.

The chain recombines TRBV13 with TRBJ1-2; 10 bases map to TRBD1. The CDR3 loop spans 18 amino acids. Per the germline V gene, CDR1 is PRHDT and CDR2 is FYEKMQ (reference sequence). J lost 5 bases, V lost 4 bases, and 16 bases had no gene match. As DNA, the CDR3 is TGTGCCAGCAGCTCCAGCCGGGACAGGGGTTGGTTCCAATATGGCTACACCTTC. This sequence encodes CASSSSRDRGWFQYGYTF.

In this sample, this clonotype turned up a few times. The chain employs TRBV7-9 and TRBJ2-7, with no clear D. The CDR3 totals 13 residues. The germline CDR1 and CDR2 sequences are SEHNR and FQNEAQ (reference sequence). V was clipped by 0 bases and J by 7 bases, with 10 bases between them. The CDR3 protein is CASSLAGRWEQYF. The CDR3 DNA reads TGTGCCAGCAGCTTAGCTGGGCGTTGGGAGCAGTACTTC.

V usage is TRBV28 and J usage is TRBJ2-3; TRBD2 matches 16 bases. V was clipped by 4 bases and J by 5 bases; unmatched bases: 6. The CDR3 is made up of 17 amino acids. The germline V gene has CDR1 MDHEN and CDR2 SYDVKM. For the CDR3, the DNA is TGTGCCAGCAGTTGGGGACTAGCGGGAGGGCCGGGAGATACGCAGTATTTT. Translation: CASSWGLAGGPGDTQYF.

J is TRBJ2-1 and V is TRBV5-1; 8 nucleotides match TRBD2. There are 15 residues in the CDR3. V gave up 4 bases and J gave up 4 bases; unmatched junction bases: 7. Germline V gene sequence: CDR1 SGHRS, CDR2 YFSETQ. The CDR3 region is CASSLLAAQYNEQFF. The CDR3 nucleotides read TGCGCCAGCAGCCTACTAGCGGCACAGTACAATGAGCAGTTCTTC.

This clonotype has only a few counts. This chain uses TRBV7-6 with TRBJ2-7, with 7 positions matching TRBD1. CDR3 length: 15 amino acids. Germline V gives CDR1 SGHVS, CDR2 FNYEAQ. Trimming cost V 1 base and J 3 bases; bases outside gene matches: 6. The CDR3 region is CASSLEPGTDYEQYF. Here the CDR3 DNA reads TGTGCCAGCAGCTTAGAACCGGGGACAGACTACGAGCAGTACTTC.

This sequence joins TRBV7-6 and TRBJ2-3; D remains ambiguous. From germline, CDR1 is SGHVS and CDR2 FNYEAQ. The CDR3 loop spans 15 amino acids. V was trimmed by 5 bases and J by 1 base, leaving 13 bases between them. As DNA, the CDR3 is TGTGCCAGCAGCCCCCCAGCGTGGGGCACAGATACGCAGTATTTT. Protein: CASSPPAWGTDTQYF.

The rearrangement links TRBV21-1 to TRBJ1-2; whether TRBD1, the table's D call, matches the DNA was not checked. TRBV21-1 is given as a pseudogene. The CDR3 consists of 16 residues. The CDR3 loop reads CASSKAQQGSGYGYTF. The CDR3 DNA is TGTGCCAGCAGCAAAGCCCAACAGGGAAGTGGCTATGGCTACACCTTC.

This clonotype has just a few counts. This chain joins TRBV12-3 or TRBV12-4 and TRBJ2-5; possibly TRBD2 for D (6 bases). This CDR3 comprises 13 residues. Trimming took off 4 bases at V and 3 bases at J, with 9 bases between the two ends. CDR3 coding DNA: TGTGCCAGCAGTTCTACGGGAGAAGAGACCCAGTACTTC. Its protein product is CASSSTGEETQYF.

The chain recombines TRBV12-3 or TRBV12-4 with TRBJ2-1, with 7 bases lining up with TRBD2. CDR3 length: 13 amino acids. V was pared by 3 bases and J by 12 bases, with 8 bases of the junction left unmatched. CDR3 loop: CASSFGGLVAQFF. Here the CDR3 DNA reads TGTGCCAGCAGTTTCGGAGGACTAGTCGCGCAGTTCTTC.

The V gene is TRBV9, the J gene TRBJ2-5, with 8 bases aligning to TRBD2. The germline gives CDR1 SGDLS, CDR2 YYNGEE. The ends lost 0 bases at V and 2 bases at J; junction bases unmatched: 12. This CDR3 spans 18 amino acids. The CDR3 is CASSVGGAGGSSQETQYF. In nucleotides, the CDR3 is TGTGCCAGCAGCGTAGGGGGGGCGGGGGGATCCTCTCAAGAGACCCAGTACTTC.

The chain is built from TRBV4-1 and TRBJ2-7, with 14 bases fitting TRBD2. The CDR3 is 17 residues long. Germline trimming cut 0 bases from V and 4 bases from J; bases unmatched to any gene: 5. Per germline, CDR1 MGHRA and CDR2 YSYEKL. The DNA of the CDR3 is TGCGCCAGCAGCCAAGAGGGACTAGCGGGGGAGGGATACGAGCAGTACTTC. Translated: CASSQEGLAGEGYEQYF.

A remark on this clonotype: The junction shows a germline mismatch at one end, possibly a read error. The chain employs TRBV4-3 and TRBJ2-1; no definite D call. The CDR3 is 14 residues long. Per germline, CDR1 LGHNA and CDR2 YSLEER. CDR3 nucleotide sequence: TGCGCCAGCAGCCAAGATCTAGGGTACAAGGAGCAGTTCTTC. It translates to CASSQDLGYKEQFF.

The rearrangement uses TRBV6-5 and TRBJ2-5, with D perhaps matching TRBD2 (5 bases). CDR1 is MNHEY and CDR2 is SVGAGI in the germline V gene. The CDR3 totals 14 residues. V was pared by 7 bases and J by 3 bases, with 15 bases between. The CDR3 DNA is TGTGCCAGCATGCGACTAAAACTCGAAGAGACCCAGTACTTC. It encodes CASMRLKLEETQYF.